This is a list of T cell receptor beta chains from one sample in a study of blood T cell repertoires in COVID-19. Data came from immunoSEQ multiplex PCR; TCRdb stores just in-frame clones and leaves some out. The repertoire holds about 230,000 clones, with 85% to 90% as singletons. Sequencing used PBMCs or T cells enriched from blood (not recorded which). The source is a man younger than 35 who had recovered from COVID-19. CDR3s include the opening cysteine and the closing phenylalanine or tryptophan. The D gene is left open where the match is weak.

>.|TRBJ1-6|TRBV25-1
TGTGCCAGCAGTGAATACGCAGCCTATAATTCACCCCTCCACTTT
CASSEYAAYNSPLHF
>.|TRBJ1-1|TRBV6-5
TGTGCCAGCAGTCACTCGGCAGAAGCTTTCTTT
CASSHSAEAFF
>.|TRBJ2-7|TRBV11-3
TGTGCCAGCAGCTCGGGGATCTCCTACGAGCAGTACTTC
CASSSGISYEQYF
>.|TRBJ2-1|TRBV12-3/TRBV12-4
TGTGCCAGCAGTTTATATATCGGGAATGAGCAGTTCTTC
CASSLYIGNEQFF
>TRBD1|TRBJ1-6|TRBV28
TGTGCCAGCACCGGACAGGGTGCGATTTCACCCCTCCACTTT
CASTGQGAISPLHF
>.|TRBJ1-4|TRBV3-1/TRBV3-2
TGTGCCAGCAGCCAAGTTCAGGGGTCGGAAAAACTGTTTTTT
CASSQVQGSEKLFF
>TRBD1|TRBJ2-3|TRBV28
TGTGCCAGCATACAGGGGTCAGATACGCAGTATTTT
CASIQGSDTQYF
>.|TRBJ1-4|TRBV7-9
TGTGCCAGCACCGGACGGGGAGAAGCAACTAATGAAAAACTGTTTTTT
CASTGRGEATNEKLFF
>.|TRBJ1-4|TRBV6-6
TGTGCCAGCAGTTACTCTGGGCCTCCTAATGAAAAACTGTTTTTT
CASSYSGPPNEKLFF
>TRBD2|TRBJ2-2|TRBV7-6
TGTGCCAGCAGCCCCCAAACGGGCGGGAGGGACCGGACCGGGGAGCTGTTTTTT
CASSPQTGGRDRTGELFF
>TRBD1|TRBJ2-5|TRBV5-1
TGCGCCAGCAGCTCGGGACAGGGATACCAAGAGACCCAGTACTTC
CASSSGQGYQETQYF
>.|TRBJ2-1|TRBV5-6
TGTGCCAGCAAGTTGAGCGGACCCTACAATGAGCAGTTCTTC
CASKLSGPYNEQFF
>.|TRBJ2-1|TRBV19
TGTGCCAGTAGTACCACCCTTACCGGGTCCAGCTCCTACAATGAGCAGTTCTTC
CASSTTLTGSSSYNEQFF
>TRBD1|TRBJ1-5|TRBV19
TGTGCCAGTAGCCCAGGACAGGGTCTAAATCAGCCCCAGCATTTT
CASSPGQGLNQPQHF
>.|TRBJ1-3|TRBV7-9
TGTGCCAGCAGCTTAGACAGGGCTTCTGGAAACACCATATATTTT
CASSLDRASGNTIYF
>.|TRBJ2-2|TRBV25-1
TGTGCCCCGCATCAGGTCGCGAACACCGGGGAGCTGTTTTTT
CAPHQVANTGELFF
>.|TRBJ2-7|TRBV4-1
TGCGCCAGCAGCCAAGGCGAGGGACTCACCTACGAGCAGTACTTC
CASSQGEGLTYEQYF